Shown below are 29 T cell receptor beta chains from a single sample sequenced in a study of shared clonotypes between healthy human individuals. Repertoires were generated with immunoSEQ multiplex PCR, while TCRdb's copy carries only in-frame clones and drops some. The table includes 1.5 million to 2.5 million clones, about 94% detected once. CD45RO-negative, CCR7-selected cells formed the naive CD8 fraction, which excluded terminally differentiated effector memory CD45RA+ cells. The sample was naive CD8+ T cells sorted from blood. These receptors were obtained from a man between 18 and 35 years old in good health.

This clone appeared a few times. The CDR3: CASSLVYGNTEAFF. The CDR3 DNA is TGTGCCAGCAGCTTAGTGTATGGGAACACTGAAGCTTTCTTT. The chain employs TRBV7-9 and TRBJ1-1, with D unresolved. Trimming removed 1 base at V and 1 base at J, with 7 bases between. There are 14 residues in the CDR3. CDR1 SEHNR and CDR2 FQNEAQ come from the germline V gene (reference sequence).

The rearrangement joins TRBV29-1 to TRBJ1-1; D perhaps matches TRBD1 (5 bases). CDR3 length: 12 amino acids. Germline V gene data show CDR1 as SQVTM and CDR2 as ANQGSEA. V lost 7 bases to trimming and J lost 4 bases, with 13 bases between them. CDR3 sequence (DNA): TGCAGCGCTCTGACAGCCATCACTGAAGCTTTCTTT. Encoded protein: CSALTAITEAFF.

The chain couples TRBV28 to TRBJ1-4; the D gene is possibly TRBD1 (6 bases). Germline V gives CDR1 MDHEN, CDR2 SYDVKM. V was trimmed by 2 bases and J by 6 bases, leaving 16 bases between them. The CDR3 runs 16 residues. CDR3 region: CASSLRSRGGDEKLFF. Written as DNA, the CDR3 is TGTGCCAGCAGTTTACGGTCCAGGGGAGGCGATGAAAAACTGTTTTTT.

The rearrangement links TRBV11-2 to TRBJ1-2; no firm D call. Trimming took 1 base from V and 0 from J, leaving 9 bases between them. Germline loops: CDR1 SGHAT, CDR2 FQNNGV. The CDR3 consists of 15 residues. CDR3 coding DNA: TGTGCCAGCAGCTTAGTAGGGTCAGCTAACTATGGCTACACCTTC. Protein product: CASSLVGSANYGYTF.

The chain recombines TRBV7-6 with TRBJ2-1, with 7 nucleotides matching TRBD2. The CDR3 spans 16 residues. The germline V gene has CDR1 SGHVS and CDR2 FNYEAQ. Trimming took 6 bases from V and 5 from J; bases not matched to a gene: 13. This chain's CDR3 is CASSLRAGTANNEQFF. The CDR3 DNA follows: TGTGCCAGCAGTTTAAGAGCGGGGACGGCTAACAATGAGCAGTTCTTC.

In the case of this clone: Other nucleotide sequences from this sample produce the same CDR3. The V and J genes are TRBV4-3 and TRBJ2-7; weak D call: TRBD2 (6 bases). Germline CDR1 reads LGHNA; CDR2 reads YSLEER. This CDR3 has 15 residues. V shed 0 bases and J shed 3 bases, with 12 bases lying between them. Written as DNA, the CDR3 is TGCGCCAGCAGCCAAGATCGCGGGGAATACTACGAGCAGTACTTC. Residues: CASSQDRGEYYEQYF.

The chain joins TRBV2 to TRBJ1-5; maybe TRBD1 (6 bases). This CDR3 is 16 amino acids long. CDR1 is SNHLY and CDR2 is FYNNEI in the germline V gene. V was pared by 5 bases and J by 1 base, with 15 bases between. The CDR3 coding sequence is TGTGCCAGCAGTCTCTGGACAGATAGCAGCAATCAGCCCCAGCATTTT. It specifies CASSLWTDSSNQPQHF.

A few counts support this clone. The V and J genes are TRBV25-1 and TRBJ1-1; D is unresolved. The V end was cut by 5 bases, the J end by 7 bases, with 17 bases between. CDR1 is MGHDK, CDR2 SYGVNS, per germline. There are 14 residues in the CDR3. CDR3 bases: TGTGCCAGCAGTTTTACCGACGAGGCAGTTGAAGCTTTCTTT. Amino acids: CASSFTDEAVEAFF.

This clone was detected once. The sample carries other DNA sequences with the same CDR3. This sequence joins TRBV6-5 and TRBJ2-2, with no clear D. Trimming cost V 6 bases and J 5 bases, with 7 bases left between them. Germline CDR1 is MNHEY and CDR2 is SVGAGI. This CDR3 comprises 12 residues. This CDR3 reads CASSQNTGELFF. Written as DNA, the CDR3 is TGTGCCAGCAGCCAAAATACCGGGGAGCTGTTTTTT.

The genes are TRBV4-3 and TRBJ2-7; a possible D gene is TRBD2 (6 bases). Per the germline V gene, CDR1 is LGHNA and CDR2 is YSLEER. The V end lost 0 bases, the J end lost 3 bases, and 15 bases lay between the germline ends. The length of the CDR3 is 16 residues. Here the CDR3 DNA reads TGCGCCAGCAGCCAAGATCCGGGAGACGTTCTCTACGAGCAGTACTTC. Translated: CASSQDPGDVLYEQYF.

The J gene is TRBJ1-1, the V gene TRBV5-4; D uncertain. The CDR3 is made up of 15 amino acids. Trimming cost V 6 bases and J 1 base, with 16 bases left between them. Germline V lookup: CDR1 SGHNT, CDR2 YYREEE (reference sequence). The CDR3 DNA reads as TGTGCCAGCACTCGACTGGGTACAGAGAACACTGAAGCTTTCTTT. The encoded protein is CASTRLGTENTEAFF.

The chain employs TRBV5-6 and TRBJ2-5; D could derive from TRBD1 or TRBD2 (5 bases each). CDR3 length: 15 residues. V lost 0 bases to trimming and J lost 2 bases, with 11 bases between them. Germline assignment: CDR1 SGHDT and CDR2 YYEEEE. CDR3 sequence: CASSLGGTLQETQYF. The CDR3 region has the DNA TGTGCCAGCAGCTTGGGAGGGACCCTACAAGAGACCCAGTACTTC.

This clone was detected once. The chain recombines TRBV10-2 with TRBJ2-7; the D gene is possibly TRBD1 (7 bases). Trimming removed 4 bases from V and 3 bases from J, with 19 bases in between. This CDR3 has 16 residues. Germline assignment: CDR1 WSHSY and CDR2 SAAADI. The DNA of the CDR3 is TGCGCCAGCAGTGCGTATGCGGGACAGAGAGACTACGAGCAGTACTTC. Its translation: CASSAYAGQRDYEQYF.

V usage is TRBV5-1 and J usage is TRBJ2-5; D gene ambiguous. Germline V lookup: CDR1 SGHRS, CDR2 YFSETQ. This CDR3 has 13 residues. Trimming stripped 3 bases from V and 3 bases from J, with 9 bases between. CDR3 bases: TGCGCCAGCAGCTCCCCTCCGGAAGAGACCCAGTACTTC. It codes for CASSSPPEETQYF.

Remarks on this clone: The same CDR3 arises from other DNA sequences in this sample as well. The CDR3 nucleotides are TGTGCCAGCAGCTTGACCGGCGAGCAGTACTTC. Encoded protein: CASSLTGEQYF. The chain joins TRBV5-4 to TRBJ2-7; D ambiguous. V lost 1 base to trimming and J lost 6 bases, with 5 bases between them. This CDR3 comprises 11 residues. Germline CDR1 reads SGHNT; CDR2 reads YYREEE (reference sequence).

V usage is TRBV30 and J usage is TRBJ2-7; a weak D match, TRBD1 (5 bases). Germline V CDR1 and CDR2: GTSNPN, SVGIG (reference sequence). The V gene lost 1 base and the J gene lost 7 bases, with 11 bases spanning the gap. CDR3 length: 12 amino acids. Here the CDR3 reads CAWSEVGDEQYF. CDR3 in DNA: TGTGCCTGGAGTGAGGTAGGGGATGAGCAGTACTTC.

In regard to this clone: Other DNA sequences in the sample encode the same CDR3. The chain uses TRBV4-3 and TRBJ2-3; D is unclear. Germline V gene sequence: CDR1 LGHNA, CDR2 YSLEER. The CDR3 sequence is 14 residues long. Trimming cost V 1 base and J 3 bases, with 8 bases left between them. The CDR3 DNA is TGCGCCAGCAGCCAAGGGGTTGTGACAGATACGCAGTATTTT. This codes for CASSQGVVTDTQYF.

The chain has TRBV10-2 and TRBJ2-7; D is ambiguous. Deletions cut 2 bases from V and 4 bases from J, with 6 bases between. The CDR3 contains 12 residues. CDR1 and CDR2 (germline): WSHSY, SAAADI. DNA for the CDR3: TGCGCCAGCAGTGAGAGGTATTACGAGCAGTACTTC. It translates to CASSERYYEQYF.

This chain connects TRBV4-1 to TRBJ1-6; no definite D call. Trimming removed 1 base at V and 4 bases at J, with 8 bases between. CDR1 and CDR2 (germline): MGHRA, YSYEKL. CDR3 length: 15 amino acids. CDR3 residues: CASSQVGPYNSPLHF. The CDR3 coding sequence is TGCGCCAGCAGCCAAGTTGGCCCTTATAATTCACCCCTCCACTTT.

This chain uses TRBV2 with TRBJ2-7; 7 nucleotides line up with TRBD2. The germline gives CDR1 SNHLY, CDR2 FYNNEI. The junction had 13 bases not matched to a gene; V was cut back by 0 bases and J by 5 bases. CDR3 length: 17 amino acids. CDR3: CASSEARVGRESHEQYF. For the CDR3, the DNA is TGTGCCAGCAGTGAAGCGCGGGTCGGGCGGGAGAGCCACGAGCAGTACTTC. The variable domain in full, completed from reference TRBV2 and TRBJ2-7, reads EPEVTQTPSHQVTQMGQEVILRCVPISNHLYFYWYRQILGQKVEFLVSFYNNEISEKSEIFDDQFSVERPDGSNFTLKIRSTKLEDSAMYFCASSEARVGRESHEQYFGPGTRLTVT.

This sequence joins TRBV6-4 and TRBJ1-2, with TRBD1 matching 8 bases. The CDR3 runs to 15 residues. Looked up from germline, CDR1 is MRHNA and CDR2 is SNTAGT. V shed 3 bases and J 6 bases; nucleotides not matched to a gene: 9. CDR3 region: CASSEEPGGANGYTF. As DNA, the CDR3 is TGTGCCAGCAGTGAAGAACCAGGGGGCGCGAATGGCTACACCTTC.

The chain carries TRBV11-2 and TRBJ1-6; 8 bases align to TRBD1. The CDR3 spans 15 residues. Germline V gene lookup returns CDR1 SGHAT and CDR2 FQNNGV. With 6 bases clipped from V and 10 bases from J, the junction kept 11 bases outside the gene matches. The CDR3 loop is CASSRRQGQESPLHF. Here the CDR3 DNA reads TGTGCCAGCAGTAGGAGACAGGGACAGGAATCACCCCTCCACTTT. Looking up the rest from reference TRBV11-2 and TRBJ1-6 gives the full variable domain: EAGVAQSPRYKIIEKRQSVAFWCNPISGHATLYWYQQILGQGPKLLIQFQNNGVVDDSQLPKDRFSAERLKGVDSTLKIQPAKLEDSAVYLCASSRRQGQESPLHFGNGTRLTVT.

This chain uses TRBV30 with TRBJ2-3, with 9 nucleotides matching TRBD2. Germline CDR1 and CDR2: GTSNPN and SVGIG (reference sequence). This CDR3 contains 14 residues. Trimming took 4 bases from V and 2 from J; bases not matched to a gene: 4. This CDR3 is CAWTLAGFTDTQYF. CDR3 coding DNA: TGTGCCTGGACCCTAGCGGGATTCACAGATACGCAGTATTTT.

Worth noting for this clone: The sample has other DNA sequences that encode this CDR3 too. The chain uses TRBV19 and TRBJ2-7; 11 nucleotides match TRBD2. V lost 5 bases to trimming and J lost 4 bases; unmatched junction nucleotides: 4. This CDR3 is built from 14 residues. Germline V lookup: CDR1 LNHDA, CDR2 SQIVND (reference sequence). The CDR3 loop is CASSFTSGGYEQYF. The CDR3 nucleotides read TGTGCCAGTAGTTTCACTAGCGGGGGATACGAGCAGTACTTC.

The rearrangement links TRBV7-9 to TRBJ2-7; D is ambiguous. Germline V gives CDR1 SEHNR, CDR2 FQNEAQ (reference sequence). This CDR3 contains 14 residues. Trimming cost V 4 bases and J 2 bases, with 12 bases left between them. The CDR3 bases are TGTGCCAGCAGCTCCTCCTTATTAGCCTACGAGCAGTACTTC. This sequence encodes CASSSSLLAYEQYF.

The rearrangement links TRBV10-1 to TRBJ2-7; D gene uncertain. The V end lost 3 bases, the J end lost 2 bases, and 11 bases lay between the germline ends. Germline V gene sequence: CDR1 WNHNN, CDR2 SYGVQD (reference sequence). There are 14 residues in the CDR3. The CDR3 region is CASSDSDQAYEQYF. The CDR3 DNA reads as TGCGCCAGCAGTGACTCCGACCAAGCCTACGAGCAGTACTTC.

The gene calls are TRBV5-6 and TRBJ1-2; maybe TRBD1 (6 bases). Germline CDR1 is SGHDT and CDR2 is YYEEEE. V was cut by 4 bases and J by 2 bases, with 12 bases left in between. This CDR3 spans 14 amino acids. CDR3 region: CASSRGDNNYGYTF. CDR3 sequence (DNA): TGTGCCAGCAGCCGAGGGGACAACAACTATGGCTACACCTTC.

The chain combines TRBV19 with TRBJ1-2; D unresolved. The CDR3 consists of 13 residues. Per the germline V gene, CDR1 is LNHDA and CDR2 is SQIVND (reference sequence). The V end lost 3 bases, the J end lost 1 base, and 6 bases lay between the germline ends. The CDR3 here is CASSIGNNYGYTF. In DNA form, the CDR3 reads TGTGCCAGTAGTATTGGGAATAACTATGGCTACACCTTC.

This chain joins TRBV27 and TRBJ2-2, with 8 positions matching TRBD2. From germline, CDR1 is MNHEY and CDR2 SMNVEV (reference sequence). With 4 bases clipped from V and 4 bases from J, the junction kept 11 bases outside the gene matches. This CDR3 comprises 17 residues. In DNA, the CDR3 is TGTGCCAGCAGTTCCTCGGGAGGGGGAGTCGTCACCGGGGAGCTGTTTTTT. Its translation: CASSSSGGGVVTGELFF.